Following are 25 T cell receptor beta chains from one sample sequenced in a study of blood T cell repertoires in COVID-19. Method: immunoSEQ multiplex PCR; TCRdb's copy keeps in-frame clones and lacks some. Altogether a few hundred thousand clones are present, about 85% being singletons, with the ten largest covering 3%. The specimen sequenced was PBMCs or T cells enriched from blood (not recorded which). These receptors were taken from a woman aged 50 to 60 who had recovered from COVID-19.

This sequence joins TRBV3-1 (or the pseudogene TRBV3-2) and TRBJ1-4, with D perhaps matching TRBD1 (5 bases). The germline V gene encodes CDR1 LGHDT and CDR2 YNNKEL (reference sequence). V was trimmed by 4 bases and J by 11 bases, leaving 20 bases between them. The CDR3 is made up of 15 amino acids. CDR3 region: CASSRGTYGEGKLFF. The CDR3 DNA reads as TGTGCCAGCAGCCGGGGGACCTACGGGGAGGGGAAACTGTTTTTT.

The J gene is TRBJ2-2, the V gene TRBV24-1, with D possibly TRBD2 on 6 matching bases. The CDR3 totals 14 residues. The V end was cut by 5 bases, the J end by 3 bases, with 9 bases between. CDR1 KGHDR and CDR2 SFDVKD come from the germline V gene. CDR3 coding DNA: TGTGCCACCAGTGCCGGGAGTCACACCGGGGAGCTGTTTTTT. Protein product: CATSAGSHTGELFF.

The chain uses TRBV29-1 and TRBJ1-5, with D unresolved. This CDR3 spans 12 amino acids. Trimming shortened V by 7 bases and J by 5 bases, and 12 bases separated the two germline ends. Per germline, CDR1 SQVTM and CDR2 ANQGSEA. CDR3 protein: CSAKIGDQPQHF. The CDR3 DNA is TGCAGCGCTAAAATCGGGGATCAGCCCCAGCATTTT.

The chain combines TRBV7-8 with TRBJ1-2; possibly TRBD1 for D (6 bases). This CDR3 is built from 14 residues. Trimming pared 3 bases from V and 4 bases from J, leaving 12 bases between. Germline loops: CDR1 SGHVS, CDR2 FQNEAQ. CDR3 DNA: TGTGCCAGCAGCTTTGGGGGCTCGGGCTATGGCTACACCTTC. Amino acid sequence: CASSFGGSGYGYTF.

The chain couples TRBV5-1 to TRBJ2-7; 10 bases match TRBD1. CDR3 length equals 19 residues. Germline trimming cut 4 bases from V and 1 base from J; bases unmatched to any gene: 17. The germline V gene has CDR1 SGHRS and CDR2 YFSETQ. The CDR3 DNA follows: TGCGCCAGCAGCGTAGGGCGATTGGCTCCGGGACAGGGGTCCTACGAGCAGTACTTC. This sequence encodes CASSVGRLAPGQGSYEQYF.

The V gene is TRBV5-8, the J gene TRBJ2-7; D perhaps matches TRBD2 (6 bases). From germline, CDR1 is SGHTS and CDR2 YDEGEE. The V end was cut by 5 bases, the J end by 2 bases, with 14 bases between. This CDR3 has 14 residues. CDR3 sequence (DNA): TGTGCCAGCAGGGGGCGGGGTAAAACCTACGAGCAGTACTTC. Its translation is CASRGRGKTYEQYF.

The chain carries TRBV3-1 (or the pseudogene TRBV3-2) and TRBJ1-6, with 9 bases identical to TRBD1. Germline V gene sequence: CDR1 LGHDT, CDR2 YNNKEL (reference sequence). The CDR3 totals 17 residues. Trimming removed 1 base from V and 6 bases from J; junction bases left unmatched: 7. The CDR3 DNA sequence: TGTGCCAGCAGCCAAGGACCCGGGACAGGGCTTAATTCACCCCTCCACTTT. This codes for CASSQGPGTGLNSPLHF.

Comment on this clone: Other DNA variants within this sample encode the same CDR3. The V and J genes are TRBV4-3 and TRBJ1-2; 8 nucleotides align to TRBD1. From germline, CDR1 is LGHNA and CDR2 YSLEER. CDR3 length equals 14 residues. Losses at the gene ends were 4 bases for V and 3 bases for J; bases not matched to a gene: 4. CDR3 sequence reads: CASSLGQGDYGYTF. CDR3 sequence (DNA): TGCGCCAGCAGCCTAGGACAGGGAGACTATGGCTACACCTTC.

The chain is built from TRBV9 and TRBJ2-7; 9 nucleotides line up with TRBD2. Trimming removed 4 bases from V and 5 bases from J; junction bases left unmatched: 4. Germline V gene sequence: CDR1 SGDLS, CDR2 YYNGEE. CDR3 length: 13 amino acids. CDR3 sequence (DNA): TGTGCCAGCAGCCTTAGACTAGCGGACGAGCAGTACTTC. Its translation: CASSLRLADEQYF. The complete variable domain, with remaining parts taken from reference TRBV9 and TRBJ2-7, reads DSGVTQTPKHLITATGQRVTLRCSPRSGDLSVYWYQQSLDQGLQFLIQYYNGEERAKGNILERFSAQQFPDLHSELNLSSLELGDSALYFCASSLRLADEQYFGPGTRLTVT.

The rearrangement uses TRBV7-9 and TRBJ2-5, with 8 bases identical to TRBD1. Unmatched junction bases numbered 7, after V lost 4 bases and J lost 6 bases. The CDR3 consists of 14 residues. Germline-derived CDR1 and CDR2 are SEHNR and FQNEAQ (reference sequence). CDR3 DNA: TGTGCCAGCAGCTCGGACAGGGTCGTTCAGACCCAGTACTTC. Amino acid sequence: CASSSDRVVQTQYF.

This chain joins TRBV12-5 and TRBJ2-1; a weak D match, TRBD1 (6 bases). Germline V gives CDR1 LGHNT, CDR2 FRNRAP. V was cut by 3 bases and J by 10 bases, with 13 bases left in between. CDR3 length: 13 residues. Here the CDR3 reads CASGLVQGGEQFF. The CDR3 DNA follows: TGTGCTAGTGGTTTAGTACAGGGTGGGGAGCAGTTCTTC.

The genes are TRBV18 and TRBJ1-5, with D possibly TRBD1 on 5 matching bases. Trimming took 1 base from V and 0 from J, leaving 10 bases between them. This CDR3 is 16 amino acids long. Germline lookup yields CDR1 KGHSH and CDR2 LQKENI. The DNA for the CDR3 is TGTGCCAGCTCACCACAACGGACAAGTAGCAATCAGCCCCAGCATTTT. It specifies CASSPQRTSSNQPQHF.

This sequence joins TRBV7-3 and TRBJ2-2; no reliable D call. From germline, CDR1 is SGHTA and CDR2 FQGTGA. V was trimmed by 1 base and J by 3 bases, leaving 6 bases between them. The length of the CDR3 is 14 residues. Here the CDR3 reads CASSLKADTGELFF. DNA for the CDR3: TGTGCCAGCAGCTTAAAGGCGGACACCGGGGAGCTGTTTTTT.

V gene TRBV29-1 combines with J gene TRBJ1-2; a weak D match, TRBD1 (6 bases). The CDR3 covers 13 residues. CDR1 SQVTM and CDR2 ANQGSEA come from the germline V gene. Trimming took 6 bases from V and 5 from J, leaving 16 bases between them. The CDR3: CSVRDNRQYGYTF. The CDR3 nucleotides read TGCAGCGTCCGGGACAACCGACAGTATGGCTACACCTTC.

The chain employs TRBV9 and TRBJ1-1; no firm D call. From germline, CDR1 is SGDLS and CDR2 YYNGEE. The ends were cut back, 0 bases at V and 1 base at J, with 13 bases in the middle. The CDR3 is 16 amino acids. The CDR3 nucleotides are TGTGCCAGCAGCGTAGGGTCTAACAGAGCGAACACTGAAGCTTTCTTT. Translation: CASSVGSNRANTEAFF.

CDR3 nucleotide sequence: TGCGCCAGCAGCCAAGAAGAGGCTAGCGGAGCGTACGAGCAGTACTTC. Its protein is CASSQEEASGAYEQYF. V usage is TRBV4-1 and J usage is TRBJ2-7, with 7 positions matching TRBD2. With 0 bases clipped from V and 4 bases from J, the junction kept 9 bases outside the gene matches. The CDR3 consists of 16 residues. Germline V gene sequence: CDR1 MGHRA, CDR2 YSYEKL.

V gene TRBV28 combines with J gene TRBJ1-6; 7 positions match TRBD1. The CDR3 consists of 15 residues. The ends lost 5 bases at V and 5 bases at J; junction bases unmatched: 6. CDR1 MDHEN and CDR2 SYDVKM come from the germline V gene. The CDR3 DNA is TGTGCCAGCAGTGCGTCAGGGGGACATAATTCACCCCTCCACTTT. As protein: CASSASGGHNSPLHF.

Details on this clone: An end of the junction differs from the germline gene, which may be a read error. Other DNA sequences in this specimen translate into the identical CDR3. DNA for the CDR3: TGTGCCAGCAGCCTAACAGGGGGCCAAGAGACCCAGTACTTC. Its protein product is CASSLTGGQETQYF. The chain joins TRBV7-3 to TRBJ2-5, with TRBD1 matching over 8 bases. The CDR3 is made up of 14 amino acids. Germline loops: CDR1 SGHTA, CDR2 FQGTGA.

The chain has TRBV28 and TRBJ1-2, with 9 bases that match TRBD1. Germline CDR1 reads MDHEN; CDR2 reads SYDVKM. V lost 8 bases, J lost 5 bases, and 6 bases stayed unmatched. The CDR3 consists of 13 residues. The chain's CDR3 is CASGQGPRYGYTF. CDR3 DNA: TGTGCCAGCGGACAGGGGCCACGTTATGGCTACACCTTC.

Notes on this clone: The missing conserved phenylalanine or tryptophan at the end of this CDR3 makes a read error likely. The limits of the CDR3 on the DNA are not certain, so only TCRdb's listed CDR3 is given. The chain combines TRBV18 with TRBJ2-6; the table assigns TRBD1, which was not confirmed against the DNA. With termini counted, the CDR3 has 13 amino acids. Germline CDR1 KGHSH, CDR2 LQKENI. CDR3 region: CASSLDTGRPPIL.

CDR3 region: CASSVRWANTEAFF. The CDR3 coding sequence is TGTGCCAGCAGTGTTAGGTGGGCGAACACTGAAGCTTTCTTT. The chain employs TRBV27 and TRBJ1-1; no clear D gene. Germline-derived CDR1 and CDR2 are MNHEY and SMNVEV (reference sequence). The length of the CDR3 is 14 residues. V lost 5 bases to trimming and J lost 1 base, with 11 bases between them.

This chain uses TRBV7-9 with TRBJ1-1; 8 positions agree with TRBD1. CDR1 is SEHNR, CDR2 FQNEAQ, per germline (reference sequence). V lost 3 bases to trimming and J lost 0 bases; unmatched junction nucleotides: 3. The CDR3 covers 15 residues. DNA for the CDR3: TGTGCCAGCAGCTTCGACAGGGGTTTGAACACTGAAGCTTTCTTT. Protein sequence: CASSFDRGLNTEAFF.

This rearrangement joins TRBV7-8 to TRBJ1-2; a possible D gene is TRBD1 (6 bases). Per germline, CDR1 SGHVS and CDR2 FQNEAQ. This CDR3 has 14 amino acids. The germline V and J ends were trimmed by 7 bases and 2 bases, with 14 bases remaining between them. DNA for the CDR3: TGTGCCAGCATGAGCCAGGGGTTGAACTATGGCTACACCTTC. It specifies CASMSQGLNYGYTF.

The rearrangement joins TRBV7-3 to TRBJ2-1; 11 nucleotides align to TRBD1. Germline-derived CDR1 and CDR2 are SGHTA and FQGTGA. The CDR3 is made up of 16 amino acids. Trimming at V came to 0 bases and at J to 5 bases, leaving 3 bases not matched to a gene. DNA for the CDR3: TGTGCCAGCAGCTTAACGGGGACAGGGGGAAACAATGAGCAGTTCTTC. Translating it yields CASSLTGTGGNNEQFF.

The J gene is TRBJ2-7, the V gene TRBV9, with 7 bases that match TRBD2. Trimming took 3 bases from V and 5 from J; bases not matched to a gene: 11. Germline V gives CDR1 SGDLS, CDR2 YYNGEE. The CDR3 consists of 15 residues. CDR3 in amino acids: CASSARGGEGNEQYF. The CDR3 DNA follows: TGTGCCAGCAGCGCTAGGGGAGGGGAGGGGAACGAGCAGTACTTC. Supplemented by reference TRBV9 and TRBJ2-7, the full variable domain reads DSGVTQTPKHLITATGQRVTLRCSPRSGDLSVYWYQQSLDQGLQFLIQYYNGEERAKGNILERFSAQQFPDLHSELNLSSLELGDSALYFCASSARGGEGNEQYFGPGTRLTVT.